The clone carrying this TCR beta chain was seen many times. TCRdb processed the RACE reads anew with MiXCR; each CDR3 protein has one entry. The sample shows some 350,000 distinct CDR3 sequences, around 7% of them seen only once. This sample was included in a study of human T cells and chemical hapten exposure. Background on the study: A roughly 2 cm by roughly 2 cm inner upper arm patch received 2% DPC for sensitization.

Indicated time point: patch test 1, 2 weeks after DPC sensitization. The sample's treatment: therapeutic diphenylcyclopropenone sensitization with weekly scalp DPC. Donors were 18 to 70-year-old alopecia patients suitable for DPC. Sequencing was performed on whole blood, taken in connection with sensitization to the hapten diphenylcyclopropenone (DPC). This receptor was identified in a woman aged 18-35 years with alopecia areata. Some clones in this sample may be carry-over from other donors' samples.

CDR3 sequence: CASSLVGGRGSYNEQFF. The DNA for the CDR3 is TGTGCCAGCAGCTTAGTTGGTGGCAGGGGGTCCTACAATGAGCAGTTCTTC. The rearrangement joins TRBV7-2 to TRBJ2-1, with 7 bases aligning to TRBD1. Looked up from germline, CDR1 is SGHTA and CDR2 is FQGNSA. The V gene end was trimmed by 1 base and the J gene end by 1 base; junction bases not matched to a gene: 7. The CDR3 runs to 17 residues.